This record concerns one TCR beta chain sequence. The sample is drawn from a study of CD8 T cells in Susac syndrome. J lost 6 bases, V lost 0 bases, and 9 bases had no gene match. Germline V gene sequence: CDR1 DFQATT, CDR2 SNEGSKA (reference sequence). The CDR3 extends over 16 amino acids. The authors carried out high-throughput sequencing of TCR beta. They applied it to CD8+ and CD4+ T cells obtained from blood. TEMRA cells were FACS-enriched, and CD8+ and CD4+ T cells were isolated negatively. Reverse transcription used roughly 0.45 to 1 ug RNA and random hexamers. Across 54 Vbeta and 13 Jbeta, TCR beta CDR3 was amplified with immunoSEQ multiplex PCR. TCRdb recomputed calls from the immunoSEQ multiplex PCR reads with MiXCR, one row per CDR3 protein. In the table there are about 300,000 distinct CDR3 sequences, about 82% of which are singletons.

Input material: CD8+ T cells from PBMCs. This TCR came from a human donor with multiple sclerosis. This sequence joins TRBV20-1 and TRBJ2-7, with TRBD1 identical over 12 bases. CDR3 DNA sequence: TGCAGTGCTAGAGACCCACCGGGACAGGGGGCGGGCGAGCAGTACTTC. Its translation: CSARDPPGQGAGEQYF.